This TCR beta chain appears in the sequencing data of a study of ipilimumab plus nivolumab after autologous stem cell transplantation. About the research overall: Median doses per patient: 4 or 5 ipilimumab, fewer than ten nivolumab. Study-level findings and limits: Authors suggest TCR repertoire, Treg phenotype and gut microbiota support further study.

Checkpoint therapy with ipilimumab 1 mg/kg began 14 to 28 days after transplant. Through week 26, nivolumab 3 mg/kg IV was given weeks 1, 4, 7, 10, then biweekly. The V end was cut by 0 bases, the J end by 2 bases, with 10 bases between. The CDR3 spans 15 residues. The germline gives CDR1 MNHNY, CDR2 SVGAGI (reference sequence). Assay: immunoSEQ multiplex PCR; the TCRdb copy retains only in-frame clones and omits some. The table records over 80,000 clones, 75% to 85% of them present only once. Regarding this clone: Its antigen remains unidentified.

Sequencing used PBMCs, obtained in a trial of ipilimumab plus nivolumab as post-transplant consolidation. This clonotype was sampled from a male donor with diffuse large B-cell lymphoma. The chain couples TRBV6-6 to TRBJ1-2; D possibly corresponds to TRBD1 (6 bases). This chain's CDR3 is CASSYSTGENYGYTF. CDR3 DNA sequence: TGTGCCAGCAGTTACTCGACAGGAGAGAACTATGGCTACACCTTC.